The present T cell receptor beta chain was sequenced within a study of response to subunit inactivated influenza vaccine. Broader study findings: The authors suggested that few new T cells are recruited per seasonal influenza vaccination.

MiXCR was run by TCRdb on the RT-PCR reads, yielding one entry per CDR3 protein. The table has about 530,000 distinct CDR3 sequences, about 10% seen once. To note about this clonotype: Its antigen is still unknown.

The material was PBMCs from blood, obtained on the day of vaccination. The clonotype comes from a man aged 45 to 65 who received an inactivated influenza vaccine.

Written as DNA, the CDR3 is TGTGCCAGCAGCTTTGGTCCGTGGTACAATGAGCAGTTCTTC. Its translation: CASSFGPWYNEQFF. The gene calls are TRBV11-2 and TRBJ2-1; D gene unclear. CDR1 and CDR2 from the germline V gene are SGHAT and FQNNGV. The V gene lost 3 bases and the J gene lost 4 bases, with 10 bases spanning the gap. CDR3 size: 14 residues. The variable domain in full, completed from reference TRBV11-2 and TRBJ2-1, reads EAGVAQSPRYKIIEKRQSVAFWCNPISGHATLYWYQQILGQGPKLLIQFQNNGVVDDSQLPKDRFSAERLKGVDSTLKIQPAKLEDSAVYLCASSFGPWYNEQFFGPGTRLTVL.